This TCR beta chain was sequenced for a study of cytomegalovirus exposure and HLA in healthy donors. Trimming took 1 base from V and 0 from J, leaving 9 bases between them. Germline CDR1 GTSNPN, CDR2 SVGIG (reference sequence). The CDR3 has 14 residues. Here immunoSEQ multiplex PCR was the method, and the copy in TCRdb shows in-frame clones only, minus some. The data contain roughly 280,000 clones, about 86% of them seen just once; the ten biggest clones take up approximately 1%. The TCR comes from a woman aged 18-29 years in good health and CMV-seronegative. Input material: PBMCs. The V call is TRBV30, the J call TRBJ1-2, with a tentative D call TRBD1 (6 bases). The CDR3 nucleotides read TGTGCCTGGAGTGCAGGGGTGGCTAACTATGGCTACACCTTC. Translating gives CAWSAGVANYGYTF.